This TCR beta chain was sequenced during a study of shared clonotypes between healthy human individuals. Germline V gene data show CDR1 as MNHNS and CDR2 as SASEGT. The CDR3 has 17 residues. The trim removed 4 bases at V and 0 bases at J, leaving 3 bases unmatched. Genomic DNA belonging to each subset was distributed in equal measure over several immunoSEQ plates. The method was immunoSEQ multiplex PCR; TCRdb's version includes in-frame clones alone and lacks a portion of them. The data contain nearly 1 million clones, approximately 80% of them singletons. This rearrangement joins TRBV6-1 to TRBJ2-6; 10 positions agree with TRBD2. The receptor's source is a man between 18 and 35 years old in good health. Sequences were obtained from memory CD4+ T cells sorted from blood. The subset here: CD45RA-negative fraction. The CDR3 loop is CASSVAGGISGANVLTF. The CDR3 DNA reads TGTGCCAGCAGTGTAGCGGGGGGAATCTCTGGGGCCAACGTCCTGACTTTC.